A selection of T cell receptor beta chains follows, all from one sample in a study of blood T cell repertoires in COVID-19. The method was immunoSEQ multiplex PCR; TCRdb's version includes in-frame clones alone and lacks a portion of them. The data contain a few hundred thousand clones, 80% to 90% of them singletons. The source material was PBMCs or T cells enriched from blood (not recorded which). These receptors were obtained from a man aged 35 to 55 who had recovered from COVID-19. Each CDR3 is given with its conserved first and last residue. D genes are given only for firm matches. The size entry is marked missing in some rows and otherwise reads once, few, many or a size class.

clone size	D gene	J gene	V gene	CDR3 protein	CDR3 DNA
few	TRBD2	TRBJ2-1	TRBV4-1	CASSRLIFSSGVKGNEQFF	TGCGCCAGCAGCCGCCTCATCTTTAGTAGCGGGGTTAAAGGCAATGAGCAGTTCTTC
NA	TRBD2	TRBJ2-7	TRBV6-5	CASSYQAGSNYEQYF	TGTGCCAGCAGTTACCAAGCGGGATCCAATTACGAGCAGTACTTC
NA	TRBD1	TRBJ1-3	TRBV18	CASSPGQVFSGNTIYF	TGTGCCAGCTCACCCGGACAGGTCTTCTCTGGAAACACCATATATTTT
once	TRBD1	TRBJ1-1	TRBV5-1	CASSFGTGTSNTEAFF	TGCGCCAGCAGCTTTGGGACAGGGACCTCGAACACTGAAGCTTTCTTT
once	NA	TRBJ1-5	TRBV5-6	CASSLAEYGSNQPQHF	TGTGCCAGCAGCTTGGCCGAGTATGGTAGCAATCAGCCCCAGCATTTT
once	TRBD1	TRBJ1-5	TRBV10-3	CAISWDRNQPQHF	TGTGCCATCAGTTGGGACAGGAATCAGCCCCAGCATTTT
NA	NA	TRBJ2-1	TRBV27	CASSLRAVAYNEQFF	TGTGCCAGCAGTTTAAGAGCGGTAGCCTACAATGAGCAGTTCTTC
NA	TRBD1	TRBJ2-7	TRBV29-1	CSVAGGSSSYEQYF	TGCAGCGTCGCAGGGGGCTCGAGCTCCTACGAGCAGTACTTC
NA	NA	TRBJ2-7	TRBV15	CATSRVAGVYEQYF	TGTGCCACCAGCAGAGTGGCAGGGGTCTACGAGCAGTACTTC
NA	NA	TRBJ1-5	TRBV7-9	CASSLDIINQPQHF	TGTGCCAGCAGCTTAGACATTATCAATCAGCCCCAGCATTTT
NA	TRBD1	TRBJ1-5	TRBV23-1	CASSQPDRAWLNNQPQHF	TGCGCCAGCAGTCAACCGGACAGGGCATGGTTAAACAATCAGCCCCAGCATTTT
NA	TRBD1	TRBJ1-1	TRBV5-6	CASSASGTGNTEAFF	TGTGCCAGCAGCGCCTCCGGGACAGGGAACACTGAAGCTTTCTTT
NA	NA	TRBJ1-1	TRBV10-3	CAILQDRGTEAFF	TGTGCCATCCTTCAGGATAGGGGCACTGAAGCTTTCTTT
NA	TRBD1	TRBJ1-3	TRBV6-5	CASFKRGPGNTIYF	TGTGCCAGCTTTAAGAGGGGGCCTGGAAACACCATATATTTT
NA	NA	TRBJ2-7	TRBV11-2	CASSLVPLITYEQYF	TGTGCCAGCAGCTTAGTCCCCCTTATAACCTACGAGCAGTACTTC
NA	NA	TRBJ1-2	TRBV29-1	CSAGDWRRGYGYTF	TGCAGCGCCGGGGACTGGCGGCGGGGCTATGGCTACACCTTC